Each of the 15 T cell receptor beta chains below was sequenced from the same sample in a study of cytomegalovirus exposure and HLA in healthy donors. PCR employed 60 Vbeta and 13 Jbeta primers. The protocol was immunoSEQ multiplex PCR, while the TCRdb copy is restricted to in-frame clones and leaves out a portion. The data show over 100,000 clones, with less than 75% seen just once and roughly 2% held by the top ten. The material sequenced was PBMCs. Receptor source: a woman aged 40 to 49 in good health and CMV-seropositive.

J is TRBJ1-2 and V is TRBV4-3, with D maybe TRBD1 (6 bases). V was cut by 0 bases and J by 4 bases, with 12 bases left in between. The CDR3 spans 15 residues. Germline CDR1 LGHNA, CDR2 YSLEER. Here the CDR3 reads CASSQEWDNLYGYTF. DNA of the CDR3: TGCGCCAGCAGCCAAGAGTGGGACAACCTCTATGGCTACACCTTC.

This clone was seen a single time. The chain couples TRBV5-6 to TRBJ2-3; 11 bases are shared with TRBD2. The CDR3 runs to 16 residues. Per germline, CDR1 SGHDT and CDR2 YYEEEE. J was trimmed by 8 bases and V by 1 base; bases with no gene match: 9. DNA for the CDR3: TGTGCCAGCAGCTTGCTTAGCGGGGGGGCGAAAGGTACGCAGTATTTT. This translates into CASSLLSGGAKGTQYF.

This rearrangement joins TRBV6-5 to TRBJ1-1; weak D call: TRBD1 (5 bases). CDR1 MNHEY and CDR2 SVGAGI come from the germline V gene. This CDR3 is 14 amino acids long. Trimming stripped 5 bases from V and 5 bases from J, with 15 bases between. CDR3 in DNA: TGTGCCAGCAGTCGCGCCGGGGGGAGGACTGAAGCTTTCTTT. The encoded protein is CASSRAGGRTEAFF.

The chain has TRBV14 and TRBJ2-5; D may be TRBD1 (6 bases). Germline assignment: CDR1 SGHDN and CDR2 FVKESK. With 4 bases removed from V and 2 bases from J, the gap between germline ends came to 17 bases. The length of the CDR3 is 16 residues. Here the CDR3 DNA reads TGTGCCAGCAGCCCGGCCTTAGACAGGTCACAAGAGACCCAGTACTTC. This encodes CASSPALDRSQETQYF.

The chain is built from TRBV6-5 and TRBJ1-1; D is unclear. Trimming stripped 2 bases from V and 1 base from J, with 5 bases between. This CDR3 comprises 13 residues. The germline gives CDR1 MNHEY, CDR2 SVGAGI. The CDR3 sequence is CASSYSQNTEAFF. CDR3 sequence (DNA): TGTGCCAGCAGTTACAGCCAGAACACTGAAGCTTTCTTT.

V usage is TRBV7-6 and J usage is TRBJ2-2, with D possibly being TRBD2 (5 bases). Germline V lookup: CDR1 SGHVS, CDR2 FNYEAQ. V lost 6 bases to trimming and J lost 5 bases, with 16 bases between them. The CDR3 is made up of 15 amino acids. The CDR3 bases are TGTGCCAGCAGTCCGCAGGCGGGTACGACCGGGGAGCTGTTTTTT. It encodes CASSPQAGTTGELFF.

The V gene is TRBV6-6, the J gene TRBJ1-1; 8 bases match TRBD1. V shed 7 bases, J shed 4 bases, and the junction held 14 bases outside the gene matches. The germline CDR1 and CDR2 sequences are MNHNY and SVGAGI (reference sequence). The CDR3 has 16 amino acids. The CDR3 loop is CASIPGQGEWGTEAFF. CDR3 nucleotide sequence: TGTGCCAGCATTCCTGGACAGGGAGAGTGGGGCACTGAAGCTTTCTTT.

The V call is TRBV6-5, the J call TRBJ1-2; D is unclear. Trimming cost V 5 bases and J 8 bases, with 21 bases left between them. CDR3 length: 15 amino acids. Germline V gene data show CDR1 as MNHEY and CDR2 as SVGAGI. The CDR3 loop reads CASSVEASTRGGYTF. Here the CDR3 DNA reads TGTGCCAGCAGTGTAGAGGCTTCAACCCGGGGAGGCTACACCTTC.

V and J are TRBV6-1 and TRBJ1-2; unclear D gene. CDR3 length: 12 residues. Germline assignment: CDR1 MNHNS and CDR2 SASEGT. V was shortened by 4 bases and J by 2 bases, with 5 bases between the two germline ends. The CDR3 reads CASSARNYGYTF. The CDR3 DNA sequence: TGTGCCAGCAGTGCGCGGAACTATGGCTACACCTTC.

This chain connects TRBV19 to TRBJ1-5, with D perhaps matching TRBD1 (5 bases). Trimming shortened V by 3 bases and J by 0 bases, and 18 bases separated the two germline ends. This CDR3 spans 18 amino acids. Germline V gene lookup returns CDR1 LNHDA and CDR2 SQIVND (reference sequence). CDR3 sequence: CASSITGRISYSNQPQHF. The CDR3 DNA reads TGTGCCAGTAGTATTACAGGACGAATTTCATATAGCAATCAGCCCCAGCATTTT.

On this clone itself: Other DNA sequences in the sample encode the same CDR3. The V call is TRBV27, the J call TRBJ2-7, with 7 nucleotides matching TRBD2. CDR1 MNHEY and CDR2 SMNVEV come from the germline V gene (reference sequence). J was trimmed by 0 bases and V by 3 bases; bases with no gene match: 5. The CDR3 is 15 residues long. CDR3 residues: CASSLTSGASYEQYF. The CDR3 bases are TGTGCCAGCAGTTTGACCAGCGGGGCCTCCTACGAGCAGTACTTC.

The chain links TRBV29-1 to TRBJ1-1; D is uncertain. Trimming took off 3 bases at V and 3 bases at J, with 8 bases between the two ends. Germline CDR1 and CDR2: SQVTM and ANQGSEA. The CDR3 extends over 12 amino acids. CDR3 sequence reads: CSVDRSYTEAFF. The CDR3 coding sequence is TGCAGCGTTGACCGGTCTTACACTGAAGCTTTCTTT.

Comments on this clone: The sample contains more than one DNA sequence encoding this CDR3. V and J are TRBV18 and TRBJ1-5; 10 nucleotides line up with TRBD1. In germline, CDR1 is KGHSH, CDR2 LQKENI. Germline trimming cut 3 bases from V and 4 bases from J; bases unmatched to any gene: 0. The CDR3 is made up of 14 amino acids. The CDR3 DNA reads TGTGCCAGCTCACCGGACAGGGGGAATCAGCCCCAGCATTTT. It codes for CASSPDRGNQPQHF.

The gene calls are TRBV7-2 and TRBJ1-6; a possible D gene is TRBD1 (6 bases). The germline V gene encodes CDR1 SGHTA and CDR2 FQGNSA. CDR3 size: 15 residues. V was shortened by 5 bases and J by 2 bases, with 10 bases between the two germline ends. As DNA, the CDR3 is TGTGCCAGCAGCCCGAGGGGGACCTATAATTCACCCCTCCACTTT. This encodes CASSPRGTYNSPLHF.

The rearrangement joins TRBV6-6 to TRBJ1-2, with unresolved D. V lost 0 bases, J lost 4 bases, and 9 bases lay in between. CDR1 is MNHNY and CDR2 is SVGAGI in the germline V gene (reference sequence). This CDR3 has 14 amino acids. CDR3 DNA: TGTGCCAGCAGTTACTCGATACAATCCTATGGCTACACCTTC. Translation: CASSYSIQSYGYTF.